Below are 5 T cell receptor beta chains sequenced from a single sample in a study of blood T cell repertoires in COVID-19. Sequenced by immunoSEQ multiplex PCR; TCRdb stores in-frame clones only, minus some. The table includes about 140,000 clones, roughly 80% detected once. Sequenced input: peripheral blood. All receptors derive from a man aged 50-60 years with acute or convalescent COVID-19.

The chain combines TRBV5-4 with TRBJ2-7; TRBD1 matches at 7 bases. Germline V gives CDR1 SGHNT, CDR2 YYREEE (reference sequence). The ends lost 4 bases at V and 2 bases at J; junction bases unmatched: 6. The CDR3 sequence is 14 residues long. CDR3 in DNA: TGTGCCAGCAGCCGTGGACAGGAAGCCTACGAGCAGTACTTC. This encodes CASSRGQEAYEQYF. Supplemented by reference TRBV5-4 and TRBJ2-7, the full variable domain reads ETGVTQSPTHLIKTRGQQVTLRCSSQSGHNTVSWYQQALGQGPQFIFQYYREEENGRGNFPPRFSGLQFPNYSSELNVNALELDDSALYLCASSRGQEAYEQYFGPGTRLTVT.

The chain's CDR3 is CASSVGAYPRGETQYF. The DNA of the CDR3 is TGTGCCAGCAGCGTAGGAGCTTACCCGAGGGGGGAGACCCAGTACTTC. The chain combines TRBV9 with TRBJ2-5; TRBD1 might be the D (6 bases). The CDR3 is 16 amino acids. Germline CDR1 is SGDLS and CDR2 is YYNGEE. V gave up 0 bases and J gave up 5 bases, with 17 bases separating them.

The V gene is TRBV7-2, the J gene TRBJ2-3; 10 nucleotides align to TRBD2. With V trimmed by 5 bases and J by 1 base, 6 bases remained unmatched. CDR1 is SGHTA and CDR2 is FQGNSA in the germline V gene. The CDR3 totals 16 residues. DNA for the CDR3: TGTGCCAGCAGCCATTCCCTAGCGGGAGGCACAGATACGCAGTATTTT. Its translation is CASSHSLAGGTDTQYF.

The chain uses TRBV7-9 and TRBJ2-5, with 13 positions matching TRBD2. CDR1 is SEHNR and CDR2 is FQNEAQ in the germline V gene (reference sequence). The CDR3 has 16 residues. Unmatched junction bases numbered 5, after V lost 5 bases and J lost 2 bases. The CDR3 bases are TGTGCCAGCAGCCAAGGACTAGCGGGGGAGCAAGAGACCCAGTACTTC. The encoded protein is CASSQGLAGEQETQYF.

The chain uses TRBV19 and TRBJ1-4, with 7 bases aligning to TRBD1. The V gene end was trimmed by 6 bases and the J gene end by 2 bases; junction bases not matched to a gene: 3. This CDR3 has 14 amino acids. The germline V gene encodes CDR1 LNHDA and CDR2 SQIVND (reference sequence). In nucleotides, the CDR3 is TGTGCCAGTAGCCCGACAGGGACTAATGAAAAACTGTTTTTT. It codes for CASSPTGTNEKLFF. The whole variable domain, filled in from reference TRBV19 and TRBJ1-4, reads DGGITQSPKYLFRKEGQNVTLSCEQNLNHDAMYWYRQDPGQGLRLIYYSQIVNDFQKGDIAEGYSVSREKKESFPLTVTSAQKNPTAFYLCASSPTGTNEKLFFGSGTQLSVL.